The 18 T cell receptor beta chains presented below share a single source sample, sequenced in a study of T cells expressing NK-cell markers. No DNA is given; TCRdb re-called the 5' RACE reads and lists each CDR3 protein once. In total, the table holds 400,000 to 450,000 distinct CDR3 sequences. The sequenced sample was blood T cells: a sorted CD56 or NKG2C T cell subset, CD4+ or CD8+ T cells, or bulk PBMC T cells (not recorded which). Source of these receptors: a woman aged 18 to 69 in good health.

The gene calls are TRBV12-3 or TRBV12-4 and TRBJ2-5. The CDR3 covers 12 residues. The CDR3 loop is CASSLVLGPQYF.

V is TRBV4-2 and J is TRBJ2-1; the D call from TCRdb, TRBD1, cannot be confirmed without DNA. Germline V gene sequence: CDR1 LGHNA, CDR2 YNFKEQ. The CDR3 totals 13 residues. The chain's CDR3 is CASSQSLTGEQFF.

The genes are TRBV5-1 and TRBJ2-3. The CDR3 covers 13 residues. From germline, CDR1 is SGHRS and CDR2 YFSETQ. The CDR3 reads CASSLGSTDTQYF.

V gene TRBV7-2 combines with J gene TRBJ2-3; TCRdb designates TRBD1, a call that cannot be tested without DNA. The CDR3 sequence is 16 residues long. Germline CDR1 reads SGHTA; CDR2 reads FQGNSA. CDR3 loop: CASRPRTGAGTDTQYF.

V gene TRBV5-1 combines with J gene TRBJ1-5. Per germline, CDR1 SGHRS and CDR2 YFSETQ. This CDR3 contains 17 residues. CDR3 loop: CASSLDGQERGDQPQHF. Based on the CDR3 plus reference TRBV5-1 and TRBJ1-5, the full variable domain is KAGVTQTPRYLIKTRGQQVTLSCSPISGHRSVSWYQQTPGQGLQFLFEYFSETQRNKGNFPGRFSGRQFSNSRSEMNVSTLELGDSALYLCASSLDGQERGDQPQHFGDGTRLSIL.

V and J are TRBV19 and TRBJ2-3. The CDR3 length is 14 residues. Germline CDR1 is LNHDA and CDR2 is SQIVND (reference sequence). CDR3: CASTLTDSTDTQYF.

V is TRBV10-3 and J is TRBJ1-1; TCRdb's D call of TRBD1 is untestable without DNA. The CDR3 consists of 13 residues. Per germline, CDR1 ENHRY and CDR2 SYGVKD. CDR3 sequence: CAIGGQKNTEAFF.

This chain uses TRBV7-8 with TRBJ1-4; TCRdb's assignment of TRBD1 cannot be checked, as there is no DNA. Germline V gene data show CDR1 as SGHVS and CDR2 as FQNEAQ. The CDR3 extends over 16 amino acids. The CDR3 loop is CASSPPDTSTNEKLFF. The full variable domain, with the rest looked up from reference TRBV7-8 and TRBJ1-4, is GAGVSQSPRYKVAKRGQDVALRCDPISGHVSLFWYQQALGQGPEFLTYFQNEAQLDKSGLPSDRFFAERPEGSVSTLKIQRTQQEDSAVYLCASSPPDTSTNEKLFFGSGTQLSVL.

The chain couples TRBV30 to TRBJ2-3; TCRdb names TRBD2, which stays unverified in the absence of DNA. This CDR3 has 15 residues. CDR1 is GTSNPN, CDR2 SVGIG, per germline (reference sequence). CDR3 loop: CAWMWAVGPTDTQYF.

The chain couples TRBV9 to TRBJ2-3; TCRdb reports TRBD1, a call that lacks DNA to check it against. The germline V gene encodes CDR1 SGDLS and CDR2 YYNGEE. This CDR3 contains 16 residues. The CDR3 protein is CASSPHGTASTDTQYF.

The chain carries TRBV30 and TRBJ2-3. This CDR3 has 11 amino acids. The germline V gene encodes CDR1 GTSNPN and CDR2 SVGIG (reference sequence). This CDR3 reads CAWTITDTQYF.

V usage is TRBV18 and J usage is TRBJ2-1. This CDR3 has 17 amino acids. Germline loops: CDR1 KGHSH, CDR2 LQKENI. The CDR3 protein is CASSPPGGLKDYNEQFF.

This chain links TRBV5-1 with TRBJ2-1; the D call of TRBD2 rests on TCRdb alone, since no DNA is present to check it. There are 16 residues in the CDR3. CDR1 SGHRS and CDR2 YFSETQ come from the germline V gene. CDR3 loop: CASSAPRGGLYNEQFF.

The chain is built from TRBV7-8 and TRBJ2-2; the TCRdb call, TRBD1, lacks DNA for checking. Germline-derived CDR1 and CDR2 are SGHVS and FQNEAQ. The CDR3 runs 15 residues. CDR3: CASSERWTGTGELFF.

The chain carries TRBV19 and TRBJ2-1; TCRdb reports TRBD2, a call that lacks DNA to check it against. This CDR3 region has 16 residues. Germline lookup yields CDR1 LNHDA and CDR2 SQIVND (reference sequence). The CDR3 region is CASSIVAGATYNEQFF.

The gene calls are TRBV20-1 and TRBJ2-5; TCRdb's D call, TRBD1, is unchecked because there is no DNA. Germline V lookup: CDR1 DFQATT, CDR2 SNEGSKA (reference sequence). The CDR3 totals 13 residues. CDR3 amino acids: CRAGRWTDETQYF.

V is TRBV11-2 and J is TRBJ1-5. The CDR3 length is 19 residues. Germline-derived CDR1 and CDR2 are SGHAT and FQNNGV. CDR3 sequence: CASSLFCGGLTASNQPQHF.

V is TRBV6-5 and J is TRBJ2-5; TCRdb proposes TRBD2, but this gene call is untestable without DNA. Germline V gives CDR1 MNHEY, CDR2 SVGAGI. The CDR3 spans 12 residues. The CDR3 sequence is CASLGGGETQYF.